The clone carrying this T cell receptor beta chain has more than one count but fewer than ten. Its target is unknown. V shed 0 bases and J shed 6 bases, with 9 bases lying between them. CDR3 length: 14 amino acids. Germline V gene data show CDR1 as LGHDT and CDR2 as YNNKEL (reference sequence). Each single cDNA molecule received a unique molecular identifier. Each CDR3 protein is one row after TCRdb ran MiXCR on the 5' RACE reads. The sample yields roughly 40,000 distinct CDR3 sequences, 9.5% to 15% seen once. The entry originates in a study of early T cells in non-severe SARS-CoV-2 infection. Study overall: Investigators sequenced bulk RNA drawn from unsorted whole blood, and chains remained unpaired.

Findings and limits, study-wide: VDJdb-based annotation leaned toward anti-spike CD8 responses and missed private and CD4 specificities.

This receptor was obtained from an adult who was a healthcare worker with PCR-confirmed SARS-CoV-2 infection or an uninfected control (not recorded which). The sequenced sample consisted of whole blood. The rearrangement links TRBV3-1 to TRBJ2-1; D gene ambiguous. CDR3 sequence (DNA): TGTGCCAGCAGCCAAGATCCAGCGCCCAATGAGCAGTTCTTC. It translates to CASSQDPAPNEQFF.